Sequencing of this T cell receptor (beta chain) was carried out in a study of T cell repertoires in cytomegalovirus infection. Study details: Public TCR beta signatures indicated both CMV infection and matching HLA type. Study-level findings and limits: CMV-specific TCR beta clonotypes restricted by HLA-C were the ones dominating the ex vivo response. There were carriers of CMV plus the relevant HLA, and cumulative public TCR beta family frequency identified them.

TCRdb reprocessed the reads with MiXCR, giving one entry per CDR3 protein. This sample has approximately 550,000 distinct CDR3 sequences; 15% to 20% occur once, and the top ten carry 20% to 30%. Germline CDR1 and CDR2: SGHDN and FVKESK. Trimming removed 4 bases at V and 12 bases at J, with 22 bases between. CDR3 length: 15 residues. This clonotype was found a few times. The antigen is undetermined. This TCR derives from a human donor in good health (CMV status not recorded). Some clones in this sample may be carry-over from other donors' samples. Sequenced: CD8+ T cells from PBMCs. The rearrangement links TRBV14 to TRBJ2-1; perhaps TRBD1 as D (5 bases). The DNA for the CDR3 is TGTGCCAGCAGCCGAACTACCCCATCCCCCCAGGGGCAGTTCTTC. Its protein is CASSRTTPSPQGQFF.